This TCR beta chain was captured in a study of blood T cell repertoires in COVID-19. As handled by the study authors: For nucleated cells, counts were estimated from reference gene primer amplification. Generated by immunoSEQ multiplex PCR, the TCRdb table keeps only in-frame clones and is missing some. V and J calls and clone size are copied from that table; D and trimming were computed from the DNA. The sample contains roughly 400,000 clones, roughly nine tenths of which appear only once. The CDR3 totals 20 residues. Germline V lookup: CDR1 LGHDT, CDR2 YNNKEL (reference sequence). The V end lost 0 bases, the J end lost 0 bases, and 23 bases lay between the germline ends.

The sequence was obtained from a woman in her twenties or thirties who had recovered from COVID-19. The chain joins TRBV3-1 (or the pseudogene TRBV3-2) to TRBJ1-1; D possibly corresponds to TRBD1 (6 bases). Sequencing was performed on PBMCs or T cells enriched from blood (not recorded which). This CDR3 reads CASSQDHCNIRDKMNTEAFF. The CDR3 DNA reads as TGTGCCAGCAGCCAAGATCATTGTAATATCAGGGACAAGATGAACACTGAAGCTTTCTTT.